This is a list of T cell receptor beta chains from one sample in a study of CD8 T cells in ankylosing spondylitis. TCRdb called the 5' RACE reads again in MiXCR, with one record for every CDR3 protein. Of around 480,000 distinct CDR3 sequences listed, over 15% are singletons. The sequencing input was blood, either unsorted or a sorted T cell fraction (not recorded which). All receptors come from a male donor with ankylosing spondylitis. Both conserved end residues are part of each CDR3. Fields, in order: J gene, D gene, clone size, V gene, CDR3 DNA, CDR3 protein. A D gene is named only where the DNA matches it firmly. The size of a clone is reported for some rows only, either as once, few or many, or as a class for expanded clones.

J gene: TRBJ2-1; D gene: NA; clone size: few; V gene: TRBV5-1; CDR3 DNA: TGCGCCAGCAGCTTGGACCCCAGCTCCTACAATGAGCAGTTCTTC; CDR3 protein: CASSLDPSSYNEQFF
J gene: TRBJ2-1; D gene: TRBD2; clone size: few; V gene: TRBV2; CDR3 DNA: TGTGCCAGCGACTGGCTAGCGGGAGTTCATGAGCAGTTCTTC; CDR3 protein: CASDWLAGVHEQFF
J gene: TRBJ2-1; D gene: TRBD1; clone size: NA; V gene: TRBV20-1; CDR3 DNA: TGCAGTGCAGAAGGGACAGGGGGGTCGAGCTCCTACAATGAGCAGTTCTTC; CDR3 protein: CSAEGTGGSSSYNEQFF
J gene: TRBJ2-2; D gene: TRBD2; clone size: NA; V gene: TRBV7-8; CDR3 DNA: TGTGCCAGCAGACCCCTAGTGGGACTAGCGTCGAACACCGGGGAGCTGTTTTTT; CDR3 protein: CASRPLVGLASNTGELFF
J gene: TRBJ2-1; D gene: NA; clone size: few; V gene: TRBV12-3/TRBV12-4; CDR3 DNA: TGTGCCAGCAGCCGCTATACTAGCTCAACTGGGAATGAGCAGTTCTTC; CDR3 protein: CASSRYTSSTGNEQFF
J gene: TRBJ2-7; D gene: TRBD2; clone size: few; V gene: TRBV12-3/TRBV12-4; CDR3 DNA: TGTGCCAGCAGTTTAGGAGAGACTAGCGGGAGGGCTTACGAGCAGTACTTC; CDR3 protein: CASSLGETSGRAYEQYF
J gene: TRBJ2-3; D gene: TRBD2; clone size: NA; V gene: TRBV7-9; CDR3 DNA: TGTGCCAGCAGGATTAGCGGGAACACAGATACGCAGTATTTT; CDR3 protein: CASRISGNTDTQYF
J gene: TRBJ2-2; D gene: NA; clone size: few; V gene: TRBV21-1; CDR3 DNA: TGTGCCAGCAGCCCGCCCTGGGACAGGGGTTGGACCGGGGAGCTGTTTTTT; CDR3 protein: CASSPPWDRGWTGELFF
J gene: TRBJ2-2; D gene: NA; clone size: few; V gene: TRBV7-2; CDR3 DNA: TGTGCCAGCAGCTTAGACGGGGGAGGTGTCACCGGGGAGCTGTTTTTT; CDR3 protein: CASSLDGGGVTGELFF
J gene: TRBJ1-1; D gene: NA; clone size: NA; V gene: TRBV6-1; CDR3 DNA: TGTGCCAGCATGGGAAGCTCCCTAGGGGTCACTGAAGCTTTCTTT; CDR3 protein: CASMGSSLGVTEAFF
J gene: TRBJ2-2; D gene: NA; clone size: NA; V gene: TRBV12-3/TRBV12-4; CDR3 DNA: TGTGCCAGCAGTTTAGGGCGGGGGCGCACCGGGGAGCTGTTTTTT; CDR3 protein: CASSLGRGRTGELFF
J gene: TRBJ2-5; D gene: NA; clone size: NA; V gene: TRBV20-1; CDR3 DNA: TGCAGTGTCAGTCAGGGGATCGAGACCCAGTACTTC; CDR3 protein: CSVSQGIETQYF
J gene: TRBJ1-2; D gene: TRBD1; clone size: many; V gene: TRBV4-1; CDR3 DNA: TGCGCCAGCAGCCAGAGGGACAGGATGAACTATGGCTACACCTTC; CDR3 protein: CASSQRDRMNYGYTF
J gene: TRBJ2-5; D gene: TRBD2; clone size: few; V gene: TRBV6-2/TRBV6-3; CDR3 DNA: TGTGCCAGCAGTTACTCCCTAGGACTAGCGGGAGGTTTGGAGACCCAGTACTTC; CDR3 protein: CASSYSLGLAGGLETQYF
J gene: TRBJ2-5; D gene: NA; clone size: NA; V gene: TRBV7-3; CDR3 DNA: TGTGCCAGCAGCAGGGGGGGCTCGGGAGAGACCCAGTACTTC; CDR3 protein: CASSRGGSGETQYF
J gene: TRBJ1-5; D gene: NA; clone size: NA; V gene: TRBV4-1; CDR3 DNA: TGCGCCAGCAGCCAAGAATTCGGCAGGGTCAATCAGCCCCAGCATTTT; CDR3 protein: CASSQEFGRVNQPQHF
J gene: TRBJ2-7; D gene: TRBD1; clone size: NA; V gene: TRBV5-4; CDR3 DNA: TGTGCCAGCAGCTTCATAGGACAGGGGGCGACTAAGCAGTACTTC; CDR3 protein: CASSFIGQGATKQYF
J gene: TRBJ1-1; D gene: TRBD1; clone size: NA; V gene: TRBV29-1; CDR3 DNA: TGCAGCGTAGGACAGGGGGTGAAAGGGTACACTGAAGCTTTCTTT; CDR3 protein: CSVGQGVKGYTEAFF
J gene: TRBJ2-3; D gene: NA; clone size: few; V gene: TRBV5-1; CDR3 DNA: TGCGCCAGCAGCTTGGCCCTAGCGACAGATACGCAGTATTTT; CDR3 protein: CASSLALATDTQYF
J gene: TRBJ2-3; D gene: NA; clone size: few; V gene: TRBV29-1; CDR3 DNA: TGCAGCGTCGCAGTCACAGATACGCAGTATTTT; CDR3 protein: CSVAVTDTQYF
J gene: TRBJ2-2; D gene: TRBD2; clone size: few; V gene: TRBV5-1; CDR3 DNA: TGCGCCAGCAAGTCGCTAGCGGGAGGAGGGGACACCGGGGAGCTGTTTTTT; CDR3 protein: CASKSLAGGGDTGELFF
J gene: TRBJ1-3; D gene: TRBD1; clone size: few; V gene: TRBV25-1; CDR3 DNA: TGTGCCAGCATCGGACAGGGCTATCGAAACACCATATATTTT; CDR3 protein: CASIGQGYRNTIYF
J gene: TRBJ2-1; D gene: TRBD2; clone size: NA; V gene: TRBV5-4; CDR3 DNA: TGTGCCAGCAGCTTGCCAGCGGGGCAGCAGTTCTTC; CDR3 protein: CASSLPAGQQFF
J gene: TRBJ2-1; D gene: NA; clone size: few; V gene: TRBV7-3; CDR3 DNA: TGTGCCAGCAGCTTTGACCGAGCCAATGAGCAGTTCTTC; CDR3 protein: CASSFDRANEQFF
J gene: TRBJ2-7; D gene: TRBD2; clone size: many; V gene: TRBV11-2; CDR3 DNA: TGTGCCAGCAGCTTAATACCCGGGACTAGCGGGCGAGGAAACGAGCAGTACTTC; CDR3 protein: CASSLIPGTSGRGNEQYF
J gene: TRBJ1-2; D gene: NA; clone size: few; V gene: TRBV12-3/TRBV12-4; CDR3 DNA: TGTGCCAGCAGTCGAACCCACTATGGCTACACCTTC; CDR3 protein: CASSRTHYGYTF
J gene: TRBJ2-7; D gene: TRBD1; clone size: NA; V gene: TRBV12-3/TRBV12-4; CDR3 DNA: TGTGCCAGCAGTCCCAGACAGGGAGATTGGTACGAGCAGTACTTC; CDR3 protein: CASSPRQGDWYEQYF
J gene: TRBJ2-2; D gene: TRBD2; clone size: NA; V gene: TRBV11-2; CDR3 DNA: TGTGCCAGCAGCCTGACTAGCGGGAGTCTTTTCGGGGAGCTGTTTTTT; CDR3 protein: CASSLTSGSLFGELFF
J gene: TRBJ1-5; D gene: TRBD1; clone size: NA; V gene: TRBV19; CDR3 DNA: TGTGCCAGTAGTCCAAGTGGGACAGGGGTATCAATCAGGCAGCCCCAGCATTTT; CDR3 protein: CASSPSGTGVSIRQPQHF
J gene: TRBJ1-5; D gene: NA; clone size: NA; V gene: TRBV5-1; CDR3 DNA: TGCGCCAGCAGCTTGTACCCAGGAACTAGCAATCAGCCCCAGCATTTT; CDR3 protein: CASSLYPGTSNQPQHF
J gene: TRBJ1-4; D gene: NA; clone size: few; V gene: TRBV12-3/TRBV12-4; CDR3 DNA: TGTGCCAGCAGTTTATCGGACAGCCCAACTAATGAAAAACTGTTTTTT; CDR3 protein: CASSLSDSPTNEKLFF
J gene: TRBJ1-1; D gene: NA; clone size: NA; V gene: TRBV12-3/TRBV12-4; CDR3 DNA: TGTGCCAGCAGCGACAGTGCCGAAGCTTTCTTT; CDR3 protein: CASSDSAEAFF
J gene: TRBJ2-1; D gene: NA; clone size: NA; V gene: TRBV27; CDR3 DNA: TGTGCCAGCAGTTTTAAGGGGCTCAACTACAATGAGCAGTTCTTC; CDR3 protein: CASSFKGLNYNEQFF
J gene: TRBJ2-7; D gene: NA; clone size: NA; V gene: TRBV20-1; CDR3 DNA: TGCAGTGCCAGGCCACTTGGATCCTACGAGCAGTACTTC; CDR3 protein: CSARPLGSYEQYF
J gene: TRBJ1-1; D gene: NA; clone size: few; V gene: TRBV20-1; CDR3 DNA: TGCAGTGCTAGGGACGCGGGGGGCACTGAAGCTTTCTTT; CDR3 protein: CSARDAGGTEAFF
J gene: TRBJ2-5; D gene: TRBD1; clone size: NA; V gene: TRBV12-3/TRBV12-4; CDR3 DNA: TGTGCCAGCAGTCCAACAGGGGATGGGGAGACCCAGTACTTC; CDR3 protein: CASSPTGDGETQYF